This T cell receptor beta chain originates from a study of blood T cells in healthy people across ages. Study-wide results and limits: Older age went with lower TCR beta diversity per million T cells, in a roughly linear way. More naive CD4+ cells and higher diversity marked long-lived donors relative to aged donors.

On this clonotype: Its antigen is unidentified.

In germline, CDR1 is PRHDT, CDR2 FYEKMQ (reference sequence). The CDR3 is 16 residues long. Using a J-beta primer mix together with a sample-barcoded 5' primer, a second PCR was run for about 6 to 11 cycles. Using its own MiXCR run on the 5' RACE reads, TCRdb lists one record per CDR3 protein. Of 650,000 to 800,000 distinct CDR3 sequences in the sample, about 51% were seen once. This sequence was found in a woman over 75 in good health. The rearrangement uses TRBV13 and TRBJ2-7, with 11 bases identical to TRBD2. Gene TRBJ2-4 matches the end of the DNA better, so the J call may be wrong. Specimen: blood. CDR3 sequence (DNA): TGTGCCAGCAGCTTAGGGCCTAGCGGGAGGAAAAACATTCAGTACTTC. This gives the protein CASSLGPSGRKNIQYF.